This TCR beta chain was sequenced during a study of PD-1 blockade in classical Hodgkin lymphoma. As regards this clone: Its specificity is unknown. In the same sample, other DNA sequences code for this CDR3.

Sequencing used immunoSEQ multiplex PCR; TCRdb keeps in-frame clones, though not all of them. The sample lists nearly 55,000 clones, 81% seen once, with 16% in the top ten. Study findings and constraints: The study reported lower baseline TCR diversity in newly diagnosed patients than in healthy donors. By cycle point C4D1, TCR diversity had risen significantly in CD4+ cells (but not CD8+ cells).

Every patient experienced relapse after autologous stem cell transplantation, and brentuximab vedotin exposure varied. The patients, who had relapsed/refractory classical Hodgkin lymphoma, achieved best responses of complete response, partial response or progressive disease. The CDR3 spans 13 residues. The germline CDR1 and CDR2 sequences are SGHRS and YFSETQ. Germline trimming cut 1 base from V and 3 bases from J; bases unmatched to any gene: 0. The chain joins TRBV5-1 to TRBJ1-1; 7 bases line up with TRBD1. Material: peripheral blood mononuclear cells (PBMCs), obtained at baseline. The source of this sequence is a human donor with classical Hodgkin lymphoma. The CDR3: CASSLTGDTEAFF. CDR3 DNA: TGCGCCAGCAGCTTGACAGGGGACACTGAAGCTTTCTTT. The complete variable domain, with remaining parts taken from reference TRBV5-1 and TRBJ1-1, reads KAGVTQTPRYLIKTRGQQVTLSCSPISGHRSVSWYQQTPGQGLQFLFEYFSETQRNKGNFPGRFSGRQFSNSRSEMNVSTLELGDSALYLCASSLTGDTEAFFGQGTRLTVV.